This TCR beta chain originates from a study of T cells expressing NK-cell markers. In regard to this clonotype: Antigen: not known.

CDR3 length equals 16 residues. Germline V gives CDR1 SGHTA, CDR2 FQGNSA. TCRdb re-called the 5' RACE reads and catalogs CDR3 proteins one per entry, DNA excluded. The repertoire table contains 550,000 to 600,000 distinct CDR3 sequences. Study observations and caveats: Expanded NKG2C+ T cell clones were not confirmed as HCMV-specific.

The sample taken for sequencing was blood T cells: a sorted CD56 or NKG2C T cell subset, CD4+ or CD8+ T cells, or bulk PBMC T cells (not recorded which). This TCR derives from a man aged 18 to 35 in good health. The V call is TRBV7-2, the J call TRBJ2-1; TCRdb calls TRBD2, which cannot be checked without DNA. The chain's CDR3 is CASSLASEYSYNEQFF.